The T cell receptor beta chain described here comes from a study of blood T cell repertoires in COVID-19. About the research overall: Acute and convalescent COVID-19 samples came from the United States, Italy and Spain.

Under the authors' procedure: Estimated nucleated cell counts came from reference gene primer amplification. The table came from immunoSEQ multiplex PCR; TCRdb's copy has only in-frame clones and leaves some out. The DNA gave D and trimming, while V, J and clone size come from that table. The sample includes roughly 300,000 clones, about four fifths seen only once; the top ten take over 9%. This clone was counted once. Sequencing was performed on peripheral blood. The clonotype was recovered from a woman aged 45 to 65 who had recovered from COVID-19.

The CDR3 DNA is TGCGCCAGCAGCCTGACAGGGGGCGCCGGCGGGGAGCTGTTTTTT. Translation gives CASSLTGGAGGELFF. The V and J genes are TRBV5-1 and TRBJ2-2; 10 bases agree with TRBD1. CDR3 length: 15 residues. Germline values: CDR1 SGHRS, CDR2 YFSETQ. V lost 4 bases to trimming and J lost 7 bases; unmatched junction nucleotides: 7.